The 28 T cell receptor beta chains below come from one sample, sequenced in a study of PD-L1 blockade in urothelial cancer. Sequencing was performed with immunoSEQ multiplex PCR; in TCRdb, only in-frame clones are kept and a portion is missing. The sample lists more than 30,000 clones, around four fifths occurring once. The sequencing used PBMCs, collected around atezolizumab (anti-PD-L1) treatment. The source is a man aged 60-69 years with urothelial cancer.

This sequence joins TRBV10-1 and TRBJ2-1, with unresolved D. The CDR3 is made up of 14 amino acids. Germline loops: CDR1 WNHNN, CDR2 SYGVQD (reference sequence). Trimming removed 5 bases at V and 5 bases at J, with 13 bases between. The DNA of the CDR3 is TGCGCCAGCAGTCAAGTGGCTAGGAACAATGAGCAGTTCTTC. Translation: CASSQVARNNEQFF.

The chain employs TRBV6-4 and TRBJ2-7; a weak D match, TRBD1 (7 bases). Germline V lookup: CDR1 MRHNA, CDR2 SNTAGT. V was cut by 8 bases and J by 2 bases, with 19 bases left in between. The CDR3 has 15 residues. CDR3 nucleotide sequence: TGTGCCAGCCGAACTTCACAGGGGACTGCCTACGAGCAGTACTTC. Protein product: CASRTSQGTAYEQYF.

The chain combines TRBV19 with TRBJ2-3; 7 bases align to TRBD1. The CDR3 spans 16 residues. Per germline, CDR1 LNHDA and CDR2 SQIVND (reference sequence). J was trimmed by 3 bases and V by 5 bases; bases with no gene match: 11. CDR3: CASSSPQGLLTDTQYF. The CDR3 region has the DNA TGTGCCAGTAGTTCCCCACAGGGGCTGTTGACAGATACGCAGTATTTT.

The chain uses TRBV4-3 and TRBJ1-1; unclear D gene. CDR3 length: 15 amino acids. The germline V and J ends were trimmed by 0 bases and 5 bases, with 13 bases remaining between them. CDR1 is LGHNA and CDR2 is YSLEER in the germline V gene. The CDR3 reads CASSQEGRGWTEAFF. Written as DNA, the CDR3 is TGCGCCAGCAGCCAAGAAGGGAGAGGTTGGACTGAAGCTTTCTTT.

This clone was picked up one time. This rearrangement joins TRBV7-9 to TRBJ2-1, with 7 bases aligning to TRBD2. The CDR3 contains 14 residues. With V trimmed by 1 base and J by 9 bases, 6 bases remained unmatched. CDR1 is SEHNR, CDR2 FQNEAQ, per germline (reference sequence). CDR3 DNA: TGTGCCAGCAGCTTAGACTTTTCTAGCGGTGAGCAGTTCTTC. Translated, it gives CASSLDFSSGEQFF.

V usage is TRBV5-1 and J usage is TRBJ1-2; a possible D gene is TRBD1 (5 bases). The length of the CDR3 is 14 residues. V lost 4 bases and J 6 bases, leaving 16 bases between the germline ends. CDR1 and CDR2 from the germline V gene are SGHRS and YFSETQ. The CDR3 DNA is TGCGCCAGCAGCGGAGTCACAACGGGGGATGGCTACACCTTC. It translates to CASSGVTTGDGYTF.

The chain has TRBV27 and TRBJ1-1; D call uncertain. Trimming removed 3 bases at V and 6 bases at J, with 14 bases between. CDR1 MNHEY and CDR2 SMNVEV come from the germline V gene (reference sequence). The CDR3 is 14 residues long. CDR3 sequence reads: CASSFGQAVSEAFF. The CDR3 DNA reads TGTGCCAGCAGTTTTGGGCAGGCCGTCTCTGAAGCTTTCTTT.

DNA for the CDR3: TGTGCCAGCAGGCTTGCGAGGGCTGAGGAAAAACTGTTTTTT. Residues: CASRLARAEEKLFF. This chain joins TRBV28 and TRBJ1-4; unclear D gene. This CDR3 region has 14 residues. V dropped 6 bases and J dropped 8 bases, with 16 bases sitting between them. CDR1 is MDHEN and CDR2 is SYDVKM in the germline V gene.

This clone was seen just once. The rearrangement links TRBV6-5 to TRBJ1-5, with 8 bases identical to TRBD1. The CDR3 sequence is 14 residues long. Germline values: CDR1 MNHEY, CDR2 SVGAGI. V lost 4 bases to trimming and J lost 4 bases; unmatched junction nucleotides: 3. For the CDR3, the DNA is TGTGCCAGCAGTTGGGACAGGTATAATCAGCCCCAGCATTTT. It is translated as CASSWDRYNQPQHF.

This clone was detected once. J is TRBJ2-6 and V is TRBV30; tentative D call: TRBD2 (6 bases). CDR1 is GTSNPN and CDR2 is SVGIG in the germline V gene (reference sequence). This CDR3 contains 15 residues. Trimming took off 1 base at V and 1 base at J, with 8 bases between the two ends. In nucleotides, the CDR3 is TGTGCCTGGAGTGGAGGGACTTCTGGGGCCAACGTCCTGACTTTC. Its translation is CAWSGGTSGANVLTF.

J is TRBJ1-1 and V is TRBV5-6, with 7 bases matching TRBD1. With V trimmed by 4 bases and J by 1 base, 7 bases remained unmatched. The length of the CDR3 is 15 residues. Germline V gene lookup returns CDR1 SGHDT and CDR2 YYEEEE. CDR3 sequence: CASSPSTGPNTEAFF. The CDR3 nucleotides are TGTGCCAGCAGCCCCTCGACAGGGCCGAACACTGAAGCTTTCTTT. Full variable domain (missing parts from reference TRBV5-6 and TRBJ1-1): DAGVTQSPTHLIKTRGQQVTLRCSPKSGHDTVSWYQQALGQGPQFIFQYYEEEERQRGNFPDRFSGHQFPNYSSELNVNALLLGDSALYLCASSPSTGPNTEAFFGQGTRLTVV.

The V and J genes are TRBV10-1 and TRBJ1-1, with no clear D. The length of the CDR3 is 12 residues. CDR1 and CDR2 (germline): WNHNN, SYGVQD (reference sequence). V lost 4 bases to trimming and J lost 4 bases, with 7 bases between them. The CDR3 reads CASSGAATEAFF. As DNA, the CDR3 is TGCGCCAGCAGTGGGGCAGCCACTGAAGCTTTCTTT.

V usage is TRBV9 and J usage is TRBJ2-5; weak D call: TRBD1 (6 bases). V was trimmed by 4 bases and J by 2 bases, leaving 12 bases between them. Germline CDR1 and CDR2: SGDLS and YYNGEE. The CDR3 totals 14 residues. CDR3 residues: CASSSRTVQETQYF. Here the CDR3 DNA reads TGTGCCAGCAGCTCGAGGACAGTACAAGAGACCCAGTACTTC.

This CDR3 reads CSVRTGFLEGYTF. The CDR3 nucleotides are TGCAGCGTGAGGACAGGCTTTCTGGAGGGCTACACCTTC. J is TRBJ1-2 and V is TRBV29-1; TRBD1 agrees at 7 bases. Germline V lookup: CDR1 SQVTM, CDR2 ANQGSEA. V lost 6 bases and J lost 8; bases outside the gene matches: 12. CDR3 length equals 13 residues.

This clone was observed a single time. The chain couples TRBV4-2 to TRBJ2-2, with TRBD2 matching 11 bases. Per the germline V gene, CDR1 is LGHNA and CDR2 is YNFKEQ. Trimming took 1 base from V and 11 from J; bases not matched to a gene: 9. The CDR3 loop spans 16 amino acids. The chain's CDR3 is CASSQVASGGLPELFF. CDR3 nucleotide sequence: TGTGCCAGCAGCCAAGTAGCTAGCGGGGGGCTGCCCGAGCTGTTTTTT.

V is TRBV9 and J is TRBJ1-2, with a weak D call TRBD1 (5 bases). V lost 1 base and J lost 6, with 22 bases in between. Germline V gene data show CDR1 as SGDLS and CDR2 as YYNGEE. The CDR3 has 17 residues. The CDR3 loop reads CASSVTPGARESDGYTF. CDR3 bases: TGTGCCAGCAGCGTAACCCCCGGCGCCAGGGAAAGCGATGGCTACACCTTC.

This chain uses TRBV27 with TRBJ2-3; unclear D gene. Deletions cut 3 bases from V and 6 bases from J, with 10 bases between. The CDR3 covers 13 residues. The V gene's germline CDR1 is MNHEY and CDR2 SMNVEV (reference sequence). The CDR3 nucleotides read TGTGCCAGCAGTTTCCCTTCCTCGGATACGCAGTATTTT. Its protein product is CASSFPSSDTQYF.

This clone was recorded a few times. The chain carries TRBV6-5 and TRBJ2-7; no clear D gene. There are 11 residues in the CDR3. Per germline, CDR1 MNHEY and CDR2 SVGAGI. V was cut by 3 bases and J by 6 bases, with 6 bases left in between. The CDR3 here is CASSYMAEQYF. CDR3 nucleotides: TGTGCCAGCAGTTATATGGCCGAGCAGTACTTC.

V is TRBV6-5 and J is TRBJ1-2; D remains ambiguous. Trimming took 6 bases from V and 3 from J, leaving 14 bases between them. CDR1 MNHEY and CDR2 SVGAGI come from the germline V gene. The CDR3 runs 14 residues. CDR3: CASRSGVGDYGYTF. Written as DNA, the CDR3 is TGTGCCAGCAGGTCCGGGGTTGGGGACTATGGCTACACCTTC.

The chain recombines TRBV7-2 with TRBJ2-5, with TRBD2 matching over 12 bases. Unmatched junction bases numbered 9, after V lost 5 bases and J lost 5 bases. The CDR3 length is 16 residues. Per the germline V gene, CDR1 is SGHTA and CDR2 is FQGNSA. The chain's CDR3 is CASSGLAGGPRETQYF. CDR3 DNA sequence: TGTGCCAGCAGCGGGCTAGCGGGAGGGCCGAGGGAGACCCAGTACTTC.

This chain links TRBV28 with TRBJ1-4; TRBD1 might be the D (6 bases). Germline CDR1 and CDR2: MDHEN and SYDVKM. CDR3 length: 15 residues. V shed 3 bases and J shed 7 bases, with 15 bases lying between them. DNA for the CDR3: TGTGCCAGCAGTTTCGACAGGTCGATCGGTGAAAAACTGTTTTTT. This translates into CASSFDRSIGEKLFF.

The rearrangement joins TRBV5-1 to TRBJ2-1, with 7 bases identical to TRBD1. V lost 0 bases and J lost 3; bases outside the gene matches: 3. This CDR3 contains 15 residues. Germline V gene lookup returns CDR1 SGHRS and CDR2 YFSETQ. As DNA, the CDR3 is TGCGCCAGCAGCTTGGAGGGGGCGGACTACAATGAGCAGTTCTTC. As protein: CASSLEGADYNEQFF.

This clone was picked up a small number of times. V and J are TRBV18 and TRBJ1-6; the match to TRBD1 covers 9 bases. Germline V gene data show CDR1 as KGHSH and CDR2 as LQKENI. CDR3 length: 15 amino acids. V shed 2 bases, J shed 6 bases, and the junction held 2 bases outside the gene matches. The CDR3 DNA follows: TGTGCCAGCTCACCATCGGGACAGGGTAATTCACCCCTCCACTTT. As protein: CASSPSGQGNSPLHF.

This sequence joins TRBV5-1 and TRBJ1-1, with D unclear. Trimming pared 4 bases from V and 4 bases from J, leaving 20 bases between. The CDR3 has 16 residues. Germline lookup yields CDR1 SGHRS and CDR2 YFSETQ. The CDR3 loop is CASSPTVPNGGTEAFF. For the CDR3, the DNA is TGCGCCAGCAGCCCGACCGTGCCAAATGGCGGCACTGAAGCTTTCTTT.

Only a few counts were recorded for this clone. The gene calls are TRBV28 and TRBJ1-2; 8 bases align to TRBD1. Trimming cost V 3 bases and J 4 bases; bases outside gene matches: 7. The CDR3 runs to 15 residues. Germline CDR1 reads MDHEN; CDR2 reads SYDVKM. This CDR3 reads CASSFPGQGFYGYTF. The DNA of the CDR3 is TGTGCCAGCAGTTTCCCCGGACAGGGTTTCTATGGCTACACCTTC.

The rearrangement links TRBV5-1 to TRBJ2-3; no clear D gene. Trimming removed 1 base from V and 1 base from J, with 10 bases in between. Germline CDR1 is SGHRS and CDR2 is YFSETQ. The CDR3 extends over 15 amino acids. DNA for the CDR3: TGCGCCAGCAGCTTGTATTCCCAGGGCACAGATACGCAGTATTTT. This encodes CASSLYSQGTDTQYF. The full variable domain, in which reference TRBV5-1 and TRBJ2-3 provide the parts outside the CDR3, is KAGVTQTPRYLIKTRGQQVTLSCSPISGHRSVSWYQQTPGQGLQFLFEYFSETQRNKGNFPGRFSGRQFSNSRSEMNVSTLELGDSALYLCASSLYSQGTDTQYFGPGTRLTVL.

The chain uses TRBV5-4 and TRBJ2-2; tentative D call: TRBD1 (6 bases). The ends were cut back, 0 bases at V and 3 bases at J, with 9 bases in the middle. The germline V gene has CDR1 SGHNT and CDR2 YYREEE (reference sequence). This CDR3 spans 15 amino acids. The CDR3 region is CASSLVDRDTGELFF. As DNA, the CDR3 is TGTGCCAGCAGCTTGGTGGACAGAGACACCGGGGAGCTGTTTTTT.

The chain recombines TRBV30 with TRBJ1-4, with TRBD1 as a possible D gene (6 bases). Between the trimmed V and J ends, which lost 5 bases and 0 bases, there was a span of 13 bases. The germline V gene encodes CDR1 GTSNPN and CDR2 SVGIG (reference sequence). This CDR3 is 15 amino acids long. The CDR3 loop is CAWCAGTSTNEKLFF. In DNA form, the CDR3 reads TGTGCCTGGTGCGCCGGGACATCAACTAATGAAAAACTGTTTTTT.